This TCR beta chain was sequenced during a study of blood T cells in healthy people across ages. The CDR3 is 14 residues long. V was pared by 2 bases and J by 4 bases, with 12 bases between. The germline V gene has CDR1 DFQATT and CDR2 SNEGSKA (reference sequence). For the second PCR, which ran for about 6 to 12 cycles, a sample-barcoded 5' primer and a J-beta primer mix were used. Every molecule of cDNA carried a tag from a template-switch adaptor with 12 random nucleotides. One entry per CDR3 protein results from TCRdb running MiXCR on the 5' RACE reads. Seen here are about 1.4 million distinct CDR3 sequences, around 59% observed once, and the top ten hold 6.5% to 8.5%.

The chain links TRBV20-1 to TRBJ2-1; D perhaps matches TRBD2 (6 bases). Sequenced input: blood. The receptor comes from a man between 18 and 35 years old in good health. Here the CDR3 DNA reads TGCAGTGCTAGACTACGGACTAAATACAATGAGCAGTTCTTC. Translated, it gives CSARLRTKYNEQFF.